The rows below give T cell receptor beta chains drawn from one sample of a study of T cells in Graves' hyperthyroidism and ophthalmopathy. TCRdb analysed the multiplex PCR reads with MiXCR anew, one entry per CDR3 protein. This sample has hundreds of thousands of distinct CDR3 sequences, with roughly 14% found just once. Material for sequencing was blood. These receptors all come from a woman in her twenties or thirties with Graves' hyperthyroidism that later progressed to Graves' ophthalmopathy. Each CDR3 is given with its conserved first and last residue. D genes are given only for firm matches. Clone size is not always given. Where it is, it says once, few, many or a class for expanded clones.

clone_size d_call j_call cdr3_length v_call cdr3_aa cdr3_nt
many NA TRBJ1-1 11 TRBV12-3/TRBV12-4 CASSLRGKAFF TGTGCCAGCAGTTTAAGGGGGAAAGCTTTCTTT
many NA TRBJ1-6 14 TRBV3-1 CASSQTIRDSPLHF TGTGCCAGCAGCCAAACCATCAGGGACTCACCCCTCCACTTT
many NA TRBJ2-7 16 TRBV9 CASSVAGGLSSYEQYF TGTGCCAGCAGCGTAGCTGGGGGGCTGTCCTCCTACGAGCAGTACTTC
many NA TRBJ2-7 13 TRBV6-1 CASCRGNTYEQYF TGTGCCAGCTGCCGGGGCAATACCTACGAGCAGTACTTC
many NA TRBJ1-1 10 TRBV28 CASSSPRAFF TGTGCCAGCAGTTCCCCCAGAGCTTTCTTT
NA NA TRBJ1-1 13 TRBV20-1 CSARMDRNTEAFF TGCAGTGCTAGAATGGACAGGAACACTGAAGCTTTCTTT
many NA TRBJ1-5 15 TRBV28 CASILGVQDNQPQHF TGTGCCAGCATCCTAGGGGTGCAGGACAACCAGCCCCAGCATTTT
few NA TRBJ1-5 14 TRBV30 CAWSSGQPNQPQHF TGTGCCTGGAGTAGTGGACAGCCCAATCAGCCCCAGCATTTT
many NA TRBJ1-1 14 TRBV12-3/TRBV12-4 CASSLKGGLGEAFF TGTGCCAGCAGTTTGAAGGGGGGCTTAGGTGAAGCTTTCTTT
many NA TRBJ2-1 13 TRBV11-3 CASSLDNNNEQFF TGTGCCAGCAGCTTAGACAACAACAATGAGCAGTTCTTC
many TRBD2 TRBJ2-7 14 TRBV25-1 CASSGAGRVREQYF TGTGCCAGCAGTGGAGCGGGGAGGGTGCGGGAGCAGTACTTC
many NA TRBJ1-1 13 TRBV7-3 CASSSSTNTEAFF TGTGCCAGCAGCTCCTCGACGAACACTGAAGCTTTCTTT
many NA TRBJ2-6 16 TRBV7-2 CASSLGVGTGANVLTF TGTGCCAGCAGCTTAGGTGTGGGAACCGGGGCCAACGTCCTGACTTTC
many NA TRBJ2-2 16 TRBV2 CASSEALAGSAGELFF TGTGCCAGCAGTGAAGCGCTTGCAGGGTCGGCCGGGGAGCTGTTTTTT
NA NA TRBJ1-3 15 TRBV19 CASTQVTYSGNTIYF TGTGCCAGCACACAGGTTACTTACTCTGGAAACACCATATATTTT
many NA TRBJ2-3 14 TRBV20-1 CSATTSGFTDTQYF TGCAGTGCAACAACCTCGGGGTTCACAGATACGCAGTATTTT
many NA TRBJ1-1 15 TRBV12-3/TRBV12-4 CASSFGGSRNTEAFF TGTGCCAGCAGTTTTGGGGGCTCGCGAAACACTGAAGCTTTCTTT
NA NA TRBJ1-2 13 TRBV6-1 CASSPRDKSGYTF TGTGCCAGCAGTCCCCGGGACAAAAGCGGCTACACCTTC
many NA TRBJ2-1 14 TRBV29-1 CSVPRGGDYNEQFF TGCAGCGTTCCTAGGGGGGGGGACTACAATGAGCAGTTCTTC
few NA TRBJ2-7 12 TRBV5-1 CASSSDRTEQYF TGCGCCAGCAGCTCGGACAGAACCGAGCAGTACTTC
many TRBD1 TRBJ2-3 13 TRBV27 CASWTGRTDTQYF TGTGCCAGCTGGACAGGGAGGACAGATACGCAGTATTTT
many TRBD2 TRBJ2-3 15 TRBV20-1 CSAPSLAGGTDTQYF TGCAGTGCACCCTCACTAGCGGGAGGAACAGATACGCAGTATTTT
few NA TRBJ2-1 13 TRBV20-1 CSARDWGRNEQFF TGCAGTGCTAGAGATTGGGGCCGGAATGAGCAGTTCTTC
NA TRBD1 TRBJ2-6 18 TRBV18 CASSGTGGANSGANVLTF TGTGCCAGTTCCGGGACAGGGGGTGCCAACTCTGGGGCCAACGTCCTGACTTTC
many NA TRBJ2-7 14 TRBV11-3 CASLSRGEHDEQYF TGTGCCAGTTTAAGCAGGGGCGAACATGACGAGCAGTACTTC
NA NA TRBJ1-1 13 TRBV9 CASSVAGAAEAFF TGTGCCAGCAGCGTAGCAGGGGCTGCTGAAGCTTTCTTT
many TRBD1 TRBJ1-5 15 TRBV9 CASSVGDRGGQPQHF TGTGCCAGCAGCGTAGGAGACAGGGGAGGTCAGCCCCAGCATTTT
NA NA TRBJ1-4 13 TRBV25-1 CASSDPLNEKLFF TGTGCCAGCAGTGATCCCCTTAATGAAAAACTGTTTTTT
few NA TRBJ1-5 14 TRBV7-6 CASSLEGGAKPQHF TGTGCCAGCAGCTTAGAAGGCGGGGCAAAGCCCCAGCATTTT
many NA TRBJ1-5 15 TRBV9 CASSVWGDSNQPQHF TGTGCCAGCAGCGTATGGGGGGATAGCAATCAGCCCCAGCATTTT
many TRBD2 TRBJ2-4 18 TRBV11-1 CASSWGQNSGSTKNIQYF TGTGCCAGCAGCTGGGGCCAAAATAGCGGGAGCACAAAAAACATTCAGTACTTC
few NA TRBJ2-7 18 TRBV12-3/TRBV12-4 CASSTTDRLGSSSYEQYF TGTGCCAGCAGTACCACAGACAGGTTGGGGTCGAGCTCCTACGAGCAGTACTTC
many TRBD1 TRBJ2-7 14 TRBV13 CASSFGTGAGEQYF TGTGCCAGCAGCTTCGGGACAGGGGCCGGGGAGCAGTACTTC
many TRBD2 TRBJ2-7 15 TRBV29-1 CSVEGASGAVNEQYF TGCAGCGTTGAGGGAGCTAGCGGGGCCGTCAACGAGCAGTACTTC
many NA TRBJ1-2 13 TRBV29-1 CSVLIGVNYGYTF TGCAGCGTACTGATCGGGGTTAACTATGGCTACACCTTC
many TRBD2 TRBJ2-3 16 TRBV2 CASSEGKRTRGDTQYF TGTGCCAGCAGTGAGGGGAAGCGGACTAGAGGAGATACGCAGTATTTT
NA NA TRBJ1-1 15 TRBV25-1 CASSVARRGNTEAFF TGTGCCAGCAGTGTGGCCAGGCGTGGGAACACTGAAGCTTTCTTT
NA NA TRBJ1-1 13 TRBV30 CAWSSGGTGEAFF TGTGCCTGGAGTTCCGGGGGCACGGGTGAAGCTTTCTTT
many NA TRBJ2-7 13 TRBV29-1 CSVTTGVSYEQYF TGCAGCGTTACCACAGGTGTCTCCTACGAGCAGTACTTC
many TRBD2 TRBJ2-2 13 TRBV29-1 CSLKSGGGGELFF TGCAGCCTTAAGAGCGGGGGCGGCGGGGAGCTGTTTTTT
NA NA TRBJ2-3 15 TRBV6-5 CASSYDWDHTDTQYF TGTGCCAGCAGTTACGACTGGGATCACACAGATACGCAGTATTTT
NA TRBD1 TRBJ1-1 15 TRBV18 CASSTGTVMNTEAFF TGTGCCAGCTCAACTGGGACAGTCATGAACACTGAAGCTTTCTTT
few NA TRBJ2-5 15 TRBV4-1 CASSQVVSSLETQYF TGCGCCAGCAGCCAAGTCGTCAGTTCTTTGGAGACCCAGTACTTC
many TRBD1 TRBJ1-1 14 TRBV10-3 CAITEDRSNTEAFF TGTGCCATCACCGAGGACAGGTCGAACACTGAAGCTTTCTTT
NA TRBD2 TRBJ2-6 18 TRBV20-1 CSARTSDYTHSGANVLTF TGCAGTGCCCGGACTAGCGACTACACACACTCTGGGGCCAACGTCCTGACTTTC
many TRBD1 TRBJ1-2 14 TRBV19 CASRSDRATYGYTF TGTGCCAGTAGATCGGACAGGGCCACCTATGGCTACACCTTC
many TRBD1 TRBJ2-1 17 TRBV9 CASSAPPWDSPYNEQFF TGTGCCAGCAGCGCCCCCCCCTGGGACAGTCCCTACAATGAGCAGTTCTTC
many NA TRBJ2-1 16 TRBV11-3 CASSLRAGSSYNEQFF TGTGCCAGCAGCTTAAGAGCAGGGAGCTCCTACAATGAGCAGTTCTTC